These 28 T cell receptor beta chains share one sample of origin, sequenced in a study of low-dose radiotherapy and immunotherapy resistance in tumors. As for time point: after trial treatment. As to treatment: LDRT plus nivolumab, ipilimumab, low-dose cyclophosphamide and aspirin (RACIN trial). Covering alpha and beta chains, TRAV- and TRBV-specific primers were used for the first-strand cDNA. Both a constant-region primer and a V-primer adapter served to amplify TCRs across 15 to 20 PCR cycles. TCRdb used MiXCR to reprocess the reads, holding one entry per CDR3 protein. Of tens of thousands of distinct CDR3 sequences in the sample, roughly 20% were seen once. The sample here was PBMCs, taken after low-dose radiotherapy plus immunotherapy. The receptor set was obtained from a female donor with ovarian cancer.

CDR3 DNA: TGTGCCAGCAGCCCTGCCACTGGGGCCAACGTCCTGACTTTC. Translation: CASSPATGANVLTF. The rearrangement uses TRBV28 and TRBJ2-6; D gene unclear. This CDR3 region has 14 residues. V lost 6 bases to trimming and J lost 2 bases, with 8 bases between them. Germline assignment: CDR1 MDHEN and CDR2 SYDVKM.

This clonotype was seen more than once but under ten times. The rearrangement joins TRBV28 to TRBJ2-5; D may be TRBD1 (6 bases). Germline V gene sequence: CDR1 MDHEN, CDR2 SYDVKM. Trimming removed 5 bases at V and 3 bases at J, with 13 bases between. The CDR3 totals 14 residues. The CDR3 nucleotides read TGTGCCAGCAGTCTAGCAGGGGTAGAAGAGACCCAGTACTTC. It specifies CASSLAGVEETQYF.

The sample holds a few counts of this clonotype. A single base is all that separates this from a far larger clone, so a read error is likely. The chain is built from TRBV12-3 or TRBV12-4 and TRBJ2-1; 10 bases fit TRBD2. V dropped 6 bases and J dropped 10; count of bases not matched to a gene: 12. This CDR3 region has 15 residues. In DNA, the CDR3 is TGTGCCAGCAGGCCCCAAGCGGGGGGGCAGAACGAGCAGTTCTTC. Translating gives CASRPQAGGQNEQFF.

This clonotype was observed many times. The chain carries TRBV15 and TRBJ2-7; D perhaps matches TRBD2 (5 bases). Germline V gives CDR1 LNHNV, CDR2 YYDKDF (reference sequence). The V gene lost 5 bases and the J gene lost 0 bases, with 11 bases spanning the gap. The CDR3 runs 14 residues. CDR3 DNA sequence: TGTGCCACCAGCGCCGGAGGAGTCTCCTACGAGCAGTACTTC. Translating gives CATSAGGVSYEQYF.

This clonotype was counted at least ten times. CDR3: CASSLVYGEKLFF. Written as DNA, the CDR3 is TGTGCCAGCAGCTTAGTATACGGTGAAAAACTGTTTTTT. J is TRBJ1-4 and V is TRBV13, with D hard to call. CDR3 length equals 13 residues. CDR1 is PRHDT and CDR2 is FYEKMQ in the germline V gene (reference sequence). Trimming left V 1 base short and J 7 bases short, with 7 bases between.

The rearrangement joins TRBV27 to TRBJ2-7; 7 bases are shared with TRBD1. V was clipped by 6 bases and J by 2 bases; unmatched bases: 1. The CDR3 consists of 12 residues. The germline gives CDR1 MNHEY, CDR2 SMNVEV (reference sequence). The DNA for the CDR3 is TGTGCCAGCAGGGGGACAGCCTACGAGCAGTACTTC. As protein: CASRGTAYEQYF.

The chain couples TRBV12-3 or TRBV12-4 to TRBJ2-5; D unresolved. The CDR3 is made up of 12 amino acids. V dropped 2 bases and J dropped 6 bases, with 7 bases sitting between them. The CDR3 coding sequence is TGTGCCAGCAGTTTAAGGGTTAAGACCCAGTACTTC. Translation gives CASSLRVKTQYF.

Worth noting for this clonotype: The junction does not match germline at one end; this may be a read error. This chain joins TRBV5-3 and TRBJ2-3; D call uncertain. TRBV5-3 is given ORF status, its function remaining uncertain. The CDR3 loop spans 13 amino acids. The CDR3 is CASSVDVGNTQDF. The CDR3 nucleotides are TGTGCCAGCAGCGTAGATGTAGGGAATACGCAGGATTTT.

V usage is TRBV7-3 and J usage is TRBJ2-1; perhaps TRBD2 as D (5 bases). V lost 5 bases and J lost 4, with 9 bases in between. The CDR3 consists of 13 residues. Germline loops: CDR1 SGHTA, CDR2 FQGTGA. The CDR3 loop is CASSPLAYNEQFF. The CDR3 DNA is TGTGCCAGCAGCCCCCTAGCTTACAATGAGCAGTTCTTC.

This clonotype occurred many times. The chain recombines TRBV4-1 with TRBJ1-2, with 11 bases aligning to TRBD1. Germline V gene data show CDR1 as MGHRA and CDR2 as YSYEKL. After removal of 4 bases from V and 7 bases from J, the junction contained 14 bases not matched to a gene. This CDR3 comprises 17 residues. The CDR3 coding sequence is TGCGCCAGCAGCCTTCAGATCCCTGGACAGGGGGCCGGTGGCTACACCTTC. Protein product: CASSLQIPGQGAGGYTF.

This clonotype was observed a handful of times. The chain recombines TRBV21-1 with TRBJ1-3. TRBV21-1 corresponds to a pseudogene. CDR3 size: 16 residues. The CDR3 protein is CASSKEFPDPGNTIYF. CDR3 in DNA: TGTGCCAGCAGCAAAGAATTTCCAGACCCCGGAAACACCATATATTTT.

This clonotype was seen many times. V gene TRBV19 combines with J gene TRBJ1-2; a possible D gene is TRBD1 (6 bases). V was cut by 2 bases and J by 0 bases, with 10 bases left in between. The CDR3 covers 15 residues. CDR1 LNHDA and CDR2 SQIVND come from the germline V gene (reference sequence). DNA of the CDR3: TGTGCCAGTAGTATAACTGCAGGGGCTAACTATGGCTACACCTTC. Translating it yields CASSITAGANYGYTF.

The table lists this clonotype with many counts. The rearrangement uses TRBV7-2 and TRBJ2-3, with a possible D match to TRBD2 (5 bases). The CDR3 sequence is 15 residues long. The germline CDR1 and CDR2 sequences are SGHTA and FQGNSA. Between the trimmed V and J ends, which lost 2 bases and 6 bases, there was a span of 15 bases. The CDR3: CASSLPASGWDTQYF. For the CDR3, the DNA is TGTGCCAGCAGCTTACCCGCCAGCGGATGGGATACGCAGTATTTT.

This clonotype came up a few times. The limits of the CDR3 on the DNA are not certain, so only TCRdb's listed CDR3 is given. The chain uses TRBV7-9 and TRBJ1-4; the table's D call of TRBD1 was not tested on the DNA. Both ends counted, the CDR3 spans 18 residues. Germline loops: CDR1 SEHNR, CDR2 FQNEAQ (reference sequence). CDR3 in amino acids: CASSAAQGAMGAEKLFFF.

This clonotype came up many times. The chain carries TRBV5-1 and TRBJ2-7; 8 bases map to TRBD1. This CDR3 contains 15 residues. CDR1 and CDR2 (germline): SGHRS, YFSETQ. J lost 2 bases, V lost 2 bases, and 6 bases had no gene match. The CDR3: CASSFTGTGPYEQYF. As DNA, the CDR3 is TGCGCCAGCAGCTTTACCGGGACAGGTCCCTACGAGCAGTACTTC. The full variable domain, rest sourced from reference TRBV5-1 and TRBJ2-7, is KAGVTQTPRYLIKTRGQQVTLSCSPISGHRSVSWYQQTPGQGLQFLFEYFSETQRNKGNFPGRFSGRQFSNSRSEMNVSTLELGDSALYLCASSFTGTGPYEQYFGPGTRLTVT.

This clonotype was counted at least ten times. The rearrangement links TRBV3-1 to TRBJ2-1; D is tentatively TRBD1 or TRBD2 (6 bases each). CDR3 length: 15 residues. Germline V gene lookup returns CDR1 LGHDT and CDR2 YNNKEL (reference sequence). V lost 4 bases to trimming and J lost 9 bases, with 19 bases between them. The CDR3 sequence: CASSLNPTGGGEQFF. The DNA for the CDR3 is TGTGCCAGCAGCCTAAACCCGACAGGAGGGGGTGAGCAGTTCTTC.

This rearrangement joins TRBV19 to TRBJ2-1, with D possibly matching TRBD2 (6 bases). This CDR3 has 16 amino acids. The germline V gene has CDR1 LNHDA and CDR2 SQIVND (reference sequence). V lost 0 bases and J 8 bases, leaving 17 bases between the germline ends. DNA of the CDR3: TGTGCCAGTAGTATAGATACCGGGACTTGGAGGTATGAGCAGTTCTTC. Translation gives CASSIDTGTWRYEQFF.

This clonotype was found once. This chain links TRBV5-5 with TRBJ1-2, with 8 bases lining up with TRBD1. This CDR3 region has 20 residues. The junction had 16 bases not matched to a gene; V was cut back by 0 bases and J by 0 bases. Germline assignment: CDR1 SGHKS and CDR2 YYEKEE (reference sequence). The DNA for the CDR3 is TGTGCCAGCAGCTTGGAGGGGGCAGGGGGCCTCCGCGGGCCTAACTATGGCTACACCTTC. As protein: CASSLEGAGGLRGPNYGYTF.

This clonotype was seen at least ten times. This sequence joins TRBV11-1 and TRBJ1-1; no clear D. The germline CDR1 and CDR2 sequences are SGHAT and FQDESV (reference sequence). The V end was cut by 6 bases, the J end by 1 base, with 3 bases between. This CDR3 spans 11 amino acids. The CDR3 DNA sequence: TGTGCCAGCAGGGGGAACACTGAAGCTTTCTTT. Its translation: CASRGNTEAFF.

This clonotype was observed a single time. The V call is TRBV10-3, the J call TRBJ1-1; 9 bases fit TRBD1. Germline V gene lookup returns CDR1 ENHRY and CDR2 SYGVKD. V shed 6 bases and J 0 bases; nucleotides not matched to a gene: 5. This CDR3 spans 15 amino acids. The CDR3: CAIRAGQGMNTEAFF. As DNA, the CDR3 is TGTGCCATCAGAGCGGGACAGGGAATGAACACTGAAGCTTTCTTT.

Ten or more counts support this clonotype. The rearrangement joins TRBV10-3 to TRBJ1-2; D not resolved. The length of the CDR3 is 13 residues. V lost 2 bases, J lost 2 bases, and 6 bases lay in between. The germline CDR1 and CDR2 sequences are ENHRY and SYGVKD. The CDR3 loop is CAISEMGNYGYTF. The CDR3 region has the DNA TGTGCCATCAGTGAGATGGGGAACTATGGCTACACCTTC.

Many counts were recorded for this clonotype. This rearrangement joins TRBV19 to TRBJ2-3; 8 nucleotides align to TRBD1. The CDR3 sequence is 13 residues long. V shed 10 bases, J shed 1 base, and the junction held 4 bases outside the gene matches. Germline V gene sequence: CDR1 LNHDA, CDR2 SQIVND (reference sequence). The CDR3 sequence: CATRQGRTDTQYF. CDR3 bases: TGTGCCACCAGACAGGGGCGCACAGATACGCAGTATTTT.

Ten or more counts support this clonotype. The CDR3 protein is CASSMGGQGVYGYTF. The DNA for the CDR3 is TGTGCCAGTAGTATGGGGGGACAGGGGGTCTACGGCTACACCTTC. V usage is TRBV19 and J usage is TRBJ1-2; 11 positions agree with TRBD1. The trim removed 3 bases at V and 8 bases at J, leaving 8 bases unmatched. The CDR3 has 15 residues. From germline, CDR1 is LNHDA and CDR2 SQIVND (reference sequence).

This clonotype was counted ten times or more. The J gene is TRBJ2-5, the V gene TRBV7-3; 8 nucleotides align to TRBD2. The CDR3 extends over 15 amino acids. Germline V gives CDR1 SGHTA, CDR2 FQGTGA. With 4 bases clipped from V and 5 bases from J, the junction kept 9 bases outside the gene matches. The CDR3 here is CASSSQGTRSETQYF. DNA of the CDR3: TGTGCCAGCAGCTCTCAAGGGACTAGATCGGAGACCCAGTACTTC.

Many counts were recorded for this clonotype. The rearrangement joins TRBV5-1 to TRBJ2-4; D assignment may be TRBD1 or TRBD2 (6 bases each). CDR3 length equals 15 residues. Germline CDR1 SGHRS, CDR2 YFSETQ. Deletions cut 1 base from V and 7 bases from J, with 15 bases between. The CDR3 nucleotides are TGCGCCAGCAGCTTGATGGCTGGGGGGCTGAACATTCAGTACTTC. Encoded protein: CASSLMAGGLNIQYF.

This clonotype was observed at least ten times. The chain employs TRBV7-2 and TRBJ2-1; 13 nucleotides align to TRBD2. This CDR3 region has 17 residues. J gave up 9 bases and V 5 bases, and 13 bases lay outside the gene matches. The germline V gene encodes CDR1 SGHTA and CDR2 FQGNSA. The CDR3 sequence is CASSRQPLAGGPGEQFF. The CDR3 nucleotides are TGTGCCAGCAGCCGTCAACCACTAGCGGGGGGGCCAGGTGAGCAGTTCTTC. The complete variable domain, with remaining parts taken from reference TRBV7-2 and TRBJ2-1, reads GAGVSQSPSNKVTEKGKDVELRCDPISGHTALYWYRQSLGQGLEFLIYFQGNSAPDKSGLPSDRFSAERTGGSVSTLTIQRTQQEDSAVYLCASSRQPLAGGPGEQFFGPGTRLTVL.

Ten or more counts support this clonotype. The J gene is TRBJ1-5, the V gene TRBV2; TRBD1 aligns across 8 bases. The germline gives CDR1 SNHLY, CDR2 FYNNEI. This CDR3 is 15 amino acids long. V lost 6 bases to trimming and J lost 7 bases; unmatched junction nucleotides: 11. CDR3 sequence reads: CASSARVQGGQPQHF. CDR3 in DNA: TGTGCCAGCAGCGCGCGGGTACAGGGGGGACAGCCCCAGCATTTT.

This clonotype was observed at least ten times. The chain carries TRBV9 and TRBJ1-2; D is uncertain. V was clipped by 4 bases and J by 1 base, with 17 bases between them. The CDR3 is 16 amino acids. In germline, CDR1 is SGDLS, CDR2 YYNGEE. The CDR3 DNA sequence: TGTGCCAGCAGCCTCGGTACAGTTCCCCTTAACTATGGCTACACCTTC. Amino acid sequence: CASSLGTVPLNYGYTF.